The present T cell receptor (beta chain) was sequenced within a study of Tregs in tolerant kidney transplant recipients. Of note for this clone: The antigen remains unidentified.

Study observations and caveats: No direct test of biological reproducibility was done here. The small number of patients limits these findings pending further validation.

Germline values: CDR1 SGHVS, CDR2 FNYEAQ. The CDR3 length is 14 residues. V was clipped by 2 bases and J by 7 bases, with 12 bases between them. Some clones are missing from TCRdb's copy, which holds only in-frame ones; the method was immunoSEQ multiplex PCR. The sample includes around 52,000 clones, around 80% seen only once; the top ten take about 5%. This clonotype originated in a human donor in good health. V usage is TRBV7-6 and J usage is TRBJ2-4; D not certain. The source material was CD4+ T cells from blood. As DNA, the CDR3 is TGTGCCAGCAGCTTATCCTCAGATGCGAACATTCAGTACTTC. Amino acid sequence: CASSLSSDANIQYF.